These 9 T cell receptor beta chains originate from one sample sequenced in a study of cytomegalovirus exposure and HLA in healthy donors. Measured with immunoSEQ multiplex PCR; TCRdb has only the in-frame clones, and not every one. The top ten hold roughly 0.62% of the sample, which has approximately 82,000 clones, 93% seen once. Sequencing was carried out using PBMCs. All receptors come from a man younger than 30 in good health and CMV-seronegative.

The genes are TRBV5-5 and TRBJ2-2; D is perhaps TRBD1 (6 bases). V was clipped by 2 bases and J by 0 bases, with 14 bases between them. Germline V lookup: CDR1 SGHKS, CDR2 YYEKEE (reference sequence). The CDR3 has 17 amino acids. The CDR3 reads CASSFRDTKSNTGELFF. CDR3 coding DNA: TGTGCCAGCAGCTTCCGGGACACCAAATCGAACACCGGGGAGCTGTTTTTT.

This clone was seen once. This chain joins TRBV5-6 and TRBJ1-5, with a tentative D call TRBD1 (6 bases). V was pared by 2 bases and J by 6 bases, with 12 bases between. The V gene's germline CDR1 is SGHDT and CDR2 YYEEEE. The CDR3 runs 14 residues. The CDR3 loop reads CASSLQGSGQPQHF. CDR3 nucleotide sequence: TGTGCCAGCAGCTTACAGGGATCCGGTCAGCCCCAGCATTTT.

The chain couples TRBV5-1 to TRBJ2-4; TRBD1 matches at 9 bases. CDR1 is SGHRS, CDR2 YFSETQ, per germline. Germline trimming cut 7 bases from V and 1 base from J; bases unmatched to any gene: 15. The CDR3 is 18 amino acids. CDR3 sequence reads: CASHGGDRDYGAKNIQYF. The CDR3 region has the DNA TGCGCCAGCCACGGCGGGGACAGGGATTACGGGGCCAAAAACATTCAGTACTTC.

The chain is built from TRBV27 and TRBJ1-2, with 8 bases identical to TRBD1. The CDR3 spans 12 residues. The V segment lost 6 bases and the J segment 10 bases; nucleotides outside the gene matches: 7. Looked up from germline, CDR1 is MNHEY and CDR2 is SMNVEV (reference sequence). In DNA form, the CDR3 reads TGTGCCAGCAGATCCGGACAGGGCCTCTACACCTTC. Translating it yields CASRSGQGLYTF.

This clone was seen just once. The V and J genes are TRBV27 and TRBJ1-1; no reliable D call. Trimming stripped 3 bases from V and 1 base from J, with 6 bases between. In germline, CDR1 is MNHEY, CDR2 SMNVEV (reference sequence). This CDR3 is built from 13 residues. The CDR3 sequence: CASSLRGNTEAFF. CDR3 coding DNA: TGTGCCAGCAGTTTGAGAGGGAACACTGAAGCTTTCTTT.

The chain couples TRBV5-6 to TRBJ1-2; 10 bases agree with TRBD1. This CDR3 comprises 15 residues. V lost 2 bases and J lost 0; bases outside the gene matches: 1. Germline V gives CDR1 SGHDT, CDR2 YYEEEE. The CDR3 DNA reads as TGTGCCAGCAGCTTTGGGACAGGGGCTAACTATGGCTACACCTTC. This translates into CASSFGTGANYGYTF.

The V call is TRBV19, the J call TRBJ1-5; 7 nucleotides agree with TRBD1. This CDR3 region has 17 residues. Germline V gives CDR1 LNHDA, CDR2 SQIVND (reference sequence). The V segment lost 1 base and the J segment 7 bases; nucleotides outside the gene matches: 13. This chain's CDR3 is CASSIGPQGSIVQPQHF. In DNA, the CDR3 is TGTGCCAGTAGTATAGGACCACAGGGGAGTATAGTCCAGCCCCAGCATTTT.

This chain connects TRBV5-1 to TRBJ1-1; D may be TRBD1 (5 bases). The germline V gene encodes CDR1 SGHRS and CDR2 YFSETQ. This CDR3 spans 13 amino acids. The V gene lost 5 bases and the J gene lost 8 bases, with 16 bases spanning the gap. Here the CDR3 reads CASRTDTFGEAFF. In DNA form, the CDR3 reads TGCGCCAGCAGGACGGACACTTTCGGCGAAGCTTTCTTT.

As to this clone: This same CDR3 is encoded by further DNA sequences in the sample. V usage is TRBV4-2 and J usage is TRBJ1-3; D call uncertain. Germline CDR1 reads LGHNA; CDR2 reads YNFKEQ. Trimming cost V 1 base and J 3 bases, with 10 bases left between them. The CDR3 sequence is 15 residues long. The CDR3 DNA is TGTGCCAGCAGCCAAGGGACGGGGAATGGAAACACCATATATTTT. Translation gives CASSQGTGNGNTIYF.